The 21 T cell receptor beta chains reported below all come from one sample, sequenced in a study of CD8+ T cells in alopecia areata (dated 2018 in TCRdb). Explained via the paper, the time point label denotes: around 24 weeks on oral tofacitinib. This sample's treatment or condition label indicates: oral pan-JAK inhibitor, 5-10 mg twice daily. The library was prepared using the immunoSEQ multiplex PCR assay. RNA was extracted from all samples and reverse transcribed into cDNA, which served as template for TCR sequencing. Held by TCRdb, this immuneACCESS table contains in-frame sequences only and omits some clones. Under half of the omission traces to an unresolved V gene where checked; the cause of the rest is unknown. This sample lists 110,000 or so clones; approximately 51% were detected once. The ten largest make up under 3.5% of the sample. Sequences were derived from CD4+ T cells sorted from blood, sampled at week 24, from a patient treated with tofacitinib. The origin of the receptors is a human donor with alopecia areata.

The chain employs TRBV30 and TRBJ1-1; 7 positions agree with TRBD1. Looked up from germline, CDR1 is GTSNPN and CDR2 is SVGIG (reference sequence). V lost 0 bases and J lost 10; bases outside the gene matches: 2. CDR3 size: 11 residues. CDR3 nucleotide sequence: TGTGCCTGGAGTGTAGGGGACAGAGCTTTCTTT. It specifies CAWSVGDRAFF.

The chain recombines TRBV6-5 with TRBJ2-2; D uncertain. The CDR3 has 12 amino acids. The germline V gene has CDR1 MNHEY and CDR2 SVGAGI. V was pared by 3 bases and J by 8 bases, with 7 bases between. DNA of the CDR3: TGTGCCAGCAGTTATTGGCCGGGGGAGCTGTTTTTT. It yields the protein CASSYWPGELFF.

This chain connects TRBV30 to TRBJ1-6; 7 positions agree with TRBD1. Germline CDR1 is GTSNPN and CDR2 is SVGIG (reference sequence). The CDR3 is 16 residues long. V shed 0 bases, J shed 9 bases, and the junction held 11 bases outside the gene matches. DNA of the CDR3: TGTGCCTGGAGTGTACCGGGACAGTTTTCGCCTTCACCCCTCCACTTT. Translating it yields CAWSVPGQFSPSPLHF.

CDR3 region: CASSLQGFGGYTF. The CDR3, as DNA: TGCGCCAGCAGCCTTCAGGGTTTCGGCGGCTACACCTTC. J is TRBJ1-2 and V is TRBV4-1, with TRBD1 as a possible D gene (5 bases). Germline values: CDR1 MGHRA, CDR2 YSYEKL. Trimming cost V 4 bases and J 8 bases, with 14 bases left between them. The CDR3 spans 13 residues.

This clone was observed a few times. V is TRBV6-5 and J is TRBJ1-5, with D unclear. The V and J ends lost 3 bases and 7 bases respectively, with 13 bases between them. Per the germline V gene, CDR1 is MNHEY and CDR2 is SVGAGI. This CDR3 contains 14 residues. The chain's CDR3 is CASSYRADKQPQHF. The CDR3 coding sequence is TGTGCCAGCAGTTATCGGGCAGACAAGCAGCCCCAGCATTTT.

The chain links TRBV5-6 to TRBJ2-2, with D unclear. This CDR3 comprises 14 residues. V lost 3 bases and J 1 base, leaving 7 bases between the germline ends. In germline, CDR1 is SGHDT, CDR2 YYEEEE. CDR3 DNA sequence: TGTGCCAGCAGCTCCCTACAGAACACCGGGGAGCTGTTTTTT. This gives the protein CASSSLQNTGELFF.

Comments on this clone: Other nucleotide sequences from this sample produce the same CDR3. J is TRBJ2-1 and V is TRBV5-1, with unresolved D. The CDR3 is 13 amino acids. The germline CDR1 and CDR2 sequences are SGHRS and YFSETQ. Trimming cost V 2 bases and J 5 bases, with 8 bases left between them. The CDR3 loop is CASSLGPNNEQFF. Written as DNA, the CDR3 is TGCGCCAGCAGCTTAGGACCTAACAATGAGCAGTTCTTC. Combining the CDR3 with reference TRBV5-1 and TRBJ2-1 gives the whole variable domain KAGVTQTPRYLIKTRGQQVTLSCSPISGHRSVSWYQQTPGQGLQFLFEYFSETQRNKGNFPGRFSGRQFSNSRSEMNVSTLELGDSALYLCASSLGPNNEQFFGPGTRLTVL.

This sequence joins TRBV6-6 and TRBJ1-5; no clear D gene. Trimming left V 7 bases short and J 7 bases short, with 11 bases between. The CDR3 runs to 12 residues. Germline CDR1 reads MNHNY; CDR2 reads SVGAGI (reference sequence). CDR3 residues: CASTHQGQPQHF. Written as DNA, the CDR3 is TGTGCCAGCACCCATCAAGGACAGCCCCAGCATTTT.

This clone was detected only a few times. This chain joins TRBV2 and TRBJ2-5, with 10 nucleotides matching TRBD2. Unmatched junction bases numbered 5, after V lost 11 bases and J lost 2 bases. The CDR3 is made up of 13 amino acids. The germline V gene has CDR1 SNHLY and CDR2 FYNNEI. The CDR3: CAAGSGGQETQYF. The CDR3 bases are TGTGCCGCCGGTAGCGGGGGGCAAGAGACCCAGTACTTC.

The gene calls are TRBV25-1 and TRBJ1-6; 7 nucleotides match TRBD1. CDR3 size: 15 residues. V lost 6 bases to trimming and J lost 7 bases; unmatched junction nucleotides: 9. From germline, CDR1 is MGHDK and CDR2 SYGVNS. CDR3 loop: CASRGQSSGNSPLHF. Here the CDR3 DNA reads TGTGCCAGCAGGGGACAGTCGAGCGGGAATTCACCCCTCCACTTT.

The V and J genes are TRBV30 and TRBJ1-1, with D perhaps TRBD1 (5 bases). This CDR3 region has 11 residues. Trimming left V 2 bases short and J 7 bases short, with 8 bases between. From germline, CDR1 is GTSNPN and CDR2 SVGIG (reference sequence). This chain's CDR3 is CAWSWRGEAFF. CDR3 coding DNA: TGTGCCTGGAGTTGGAGGGGTGAAGCTTTCTTT. Full variable domain (rest looked up from reference TRBV30 and TRBJ1-1): SQTIHQWPATLVQPVGSPLSLECTVEGTSNPNLYWYRQAAGRGLQLLFYSVGIGQISSEVPQNLSASRPQDRQFILSSKKLLLSDSGFYLCAWSWRGEAFFGQGTRLTVV.

The V gene is TRBV15, the J gene TRBJ2-1; D unclear. V was clipped by 5 bases and J by 4 bases, with 15 bases between them. This CDR3 has 15 residues. Germline CDR1 and CDR2: LNHNV and YYDKDF (reference sequence). For the CDR3, the DNA is TGTGCCACCAGCCCGGACGGCCTAACGTACAATGAGCAGTTCTTC. Encoded protein: CATSPDGLTYNEQFF.

The V gene is TRBV5-4, the J gene TRBJ2-1; 9 nucleotides line up with TRBD2. Looked up from germline, CDR1 is SGHNT and CDR2 is YYREEE (reference sequence). The CDR3 is 15 residues long. With V trimmed by 0 bases and J by 2 bases, 0 bases remained unmatched. In DNA form, the CDR3 reads TGTGCCAGCAGCTTGGGCGGGGGGGCCTACAATGAGCAGTTCTTC. Its translation is CASSLGGGAYNEQFF.

The chain combines TRBV6-6 with TRBJ2-7; 10 bases are shared with TRBD2. The CDR3 is made up of 13 amino acids. The V gene end was trimmed by 9 bases and the J gene end by 0 bases; junction bases not matched to a gene: 2. Germline CDR1 reads MNHNY; CDR2 reads SVGAGI (reference sequence). CDR3 sequence reads: CASGLAASYEQYF. DNA of the CDR3: TGTGCCAGTGGACTAGCGGCCTCCTACGAGCAGTACTTC.

V usage is TRBV5-1 and J usage is TRBJ2-3; D unresolved. Germline V lookup: CDR1 SGHRS, CDR2 YFSETQ. This CDR3 is built from 13 residues. Between the trimmed V and J ends, which lost 4 bases and 3 bases, there was a span of 9 bases. The CDR3 sequence is CASSLQRTDTQYF. The CDR3 DNA reads TGCGCCAGCAGCCTCCAGAGGACAGATACGCAGTATTTT.

V and J are TRBV2 and TRBJ1-5; D is uncertain. V gave up 5 bases and J gave up 4 bases, with 15 bases separating them. CDR1 and CDR2 from the germline V gene are SNHLY and FYNNEI. The CDR3 covers 15 residues. CDR3 coding DNA: TGTGCCAGCAGTAGGGCCACAGCCCGAAATCAGCCCCAGCATTTT. Translating it yields CASSRATARNQPQHF.

This clone occurred a few times. J is TRBJ2-5 and V is TRBV7-9; D is perhaps TRBD2 (8 bases). Germline CDR1 is SEHNR and CDR2 is FQNEAQ (reference sequence). CDR3 length equals 16 residues. V shed 3 bases and J shed 5 bases, with 19 bases lying between them. CDR3: CASSLGQRGSFETQYF. The CDR3 bases are TGTGCCAGCAGCTTGGGACAGCGGGGGAGCTTCGAGACCCAGTACTTC.

The chain carries TRBV6-1 and TRBJ2-1, with TRBD1 matching over 9 bases. The CDR3 spans 15 residues. The V gene end was trimmed by 10 bases and the J gene end by 5 bases; junction bases not matched to a gene: 12. CDR1 and CDR2 from the germline V gene are MNHNS and SASEGT. CDR3 DNA: TGTGCCACCACGACAGGGGGTAGTGGGAACAATGAGCAGTTCTTC. Encoded protein: CATTTGGSGNNEQFF.

This chain connects TRBV18 to TRBJ2-5; D is ambiguous. Trimming shortened V by 2 bases and J by 0 bases, and 4 bases separated the two germline ends. This CDR3 comprises 13 residues. Per germline, CDR1 KGHSH and CDR2 LQKENI. The CDR3 region is CASSPGYQETQYF. The CDR3 DNA reads as TGTGCCAGCTCACCAGGGTACCAAGAGACCCAGTACTTC.

This clone has just one count. The chain combines TRBV10-3 with TRBJ1-6; D may be TRBD1 (6 bases). This CDR3 contains 15 residues. The germline V gene has CDR1 ENHRY and CDR2 SYGVKD. Trimming left V 4 bases short and J 10 bases short, with 17 bases between. CDR3 DNA sequence: TGTGCCATCAGTGCAGTCTTCGGCGGGGGCTCACCCCTCCACTTT. Encoded protein: CAISAVFGGGSPLHF.

A few counts support this clone. This rearrangement joins TRBV4-1 to TRBJ1-4; D is uncertain. This CDR3 has 15 amino acids. Germline CDR1 and CDR2: MGHRA and YSYEKL. Trimming left V 1 base short and J 11 bases short, with 17 bases between. This chain's CDR3 is CASSQGFSAVGKLFF. The CDR3 coding sequence is TGCGCCAGCAGCCAAGGATTCTCTGCTGTTGGGAAACTGTTTTTT.